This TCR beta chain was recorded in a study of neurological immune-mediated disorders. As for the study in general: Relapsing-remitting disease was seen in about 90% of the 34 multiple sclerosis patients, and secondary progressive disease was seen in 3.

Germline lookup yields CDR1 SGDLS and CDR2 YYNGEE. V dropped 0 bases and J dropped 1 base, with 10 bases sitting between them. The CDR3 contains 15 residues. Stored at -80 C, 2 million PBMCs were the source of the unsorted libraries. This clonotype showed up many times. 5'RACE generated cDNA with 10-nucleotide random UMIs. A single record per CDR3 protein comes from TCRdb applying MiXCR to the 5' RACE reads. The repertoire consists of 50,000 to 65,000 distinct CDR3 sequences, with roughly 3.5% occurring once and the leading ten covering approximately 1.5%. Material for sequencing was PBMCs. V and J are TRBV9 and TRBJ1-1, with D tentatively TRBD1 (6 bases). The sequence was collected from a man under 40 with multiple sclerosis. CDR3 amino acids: CASSVGQETNTEAFF. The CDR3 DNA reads TGTGCCAGCAGCGTAGGACAGGAGACGAACACTGAAGCTTTCTTT.